This T cell receptor beta chain was recorded in a study of shared clonotypes between healthy human individuals. Whole-study results and caveats: Generation probabilities were higher for clonotypes shared across all four sorted-subset donors than for unshared ones.

Points on this clone: The target antigen is unknown.

Generated by immunoSEQ multiplex PCR, the TCRdb table keeps only in-frame clones and is missing some. Of some 2.4 million clones listed, roughly 93% are singletons. The V end was cut by 3 bases, the J end by 2 bases, with 14 bases between. CDR1 is MNHEY, CDR2 SVGAGI, per germline. This CDR3 contains 16 residues. V gene TRBV6-5 combines with J gene TRBJ2-4, with D tentatively TRBD1 (7 bases). The sample was naive CD4+ T cells from PBMCs. As for subset: CD45RA+ positively selected. The receptor comes from a young man in good health. Some clones in this sample may be carry-over from other donors' samples. Here the CDR3 reads CASSYLRDSPKNIQYF. Written as DNA, the CDR3 is TGTGCCAGCAGTTATCTGCGGGACAGCCCCAAAAACATTCAGTACTTC.